The 28 T cell receptor beta chains in this list originate from one sample, sequenced in a study of shared clonotypes between healthy human individuals (dated by TCRdb to 2018 to 2020). To prepare the library, the immunoSEQ multiplex PCR assay was applied. Held by TCRdb, this immuneACCESS table contains in-frame sequences only and omits some clones. Under half of the omission traces to an unresolved V gene where checked; the cause of the rest is unknown. The sample data list hundreds of thousands of clones, and roughly 70% of these were observed just once. Roughly 1.7% of the sample goes to the ten largest clones. The sequenced material came from memory CD4+ T cells sorted from blood. The cell subset or site label on this specimen signifies: CD45RA-negative fraction. The receptors come from a woman aged 25 to 45 in good health.

This chain connects TRBV19 to TRBJ2-3; 10 bases match TRBD1. Germline V gene data show CDR1 as LNHDA and CDR2 as SQIVND (reference sequence). V lost 8 bases to trimming and J lost 3 bases; unmatched junction nucleotides: 5. This CDR3 contains 14 residues. Here the CDR3 DNA reads TGTGCCAGTGGGACAGGGGAAGGAACAGATACGCAGTATTTT. Protein sequence: CASGTGEGTDTQYF.

This chain connects TRBV7-2 to TRBJ1-5, with D tentatively TRBD1 (5 bases). Germline assignment: CDR1 SGHTA and CDR2 FQGNSA. The ends were cut back, 2 bases at V and 4 bases at J, with 12 bases in the middle. This CDR3 is 15 amino acids long. Here the CDR3 reads CASSLMGGNNQPQHF. The CDR3 DNA reads as TGTGCCAGCAGCTTAATGGGGGGGAATAATCAGCCCCAGCATTTT.

This clone was counted once. The chain has TRBV27 and TRBJ2-7; possibly TRBD2 for D (6 bases). The germline V gene has CDR1 MNHEY and CDR2 SMNVEV (reference sequence). This CDR3 is built from 15 residues. Deletions cut 5 bases from V and 5 bases from J, with 19 bases between. DNA of the CDR3: TGTGCCAGCAGTGCACCGGGACTCGAGTACCACGAGCAGTACTTC. It translates to CASSAPGLEYHEQYF.

This clone was found once. The genes are TRBV7-2 and TRBJ2-6; 10 bases match TRBD2. Germline CDR1 SGHTA, CDR2 FQGNSA. The CDR3 is 19 amino acids. V trimming: 5 bases; J trimming: 4 bases; junction bases outside the gene matches: 14. The CDR3 coding sequence is TGTGCCAGCAGCCTTCGGACTAGCGGAGGAGCCTCCGGGGCCAACGTCCTGACTTTC. It encodes CASSLRTSGGASGANVLTF.

This chain joins TRBV28 and TRBJ1-5; D gene uncertain. Looked up from germline, CDR1 is MDHEN and CDR2 is SYDVKM. This CDR3 comprises 12 residues. The germline V and J ends were trimmed by 7 bases and 8 bases, with 12 bases remaining between them. CDR3 nucleotide sequence: TGTGCCAGCACTCCCTCCCTCGAGCCCCAGCATTTT. Translated: CASTPSLEPQHF.

The rearrangement uses TRBV27 and TRBJ2-2; 11 nucleotides align to TRBD2. Germline V CDR1 and CDR2: MNHEY, SMNVEV (reference sequence). The CDR3 loop spans 17 amino acids. Trimming cost V 0 bases and J 5 bases; bases outside gene matches: 5. The CDR3 bases are TGTGCCAGCAGTTTATCTAGCGGGAGGGCCGTGACCGGGGAGCTGTTTTTT. Protein product: CASSLSSGRAVTGELFF.

The chain carries TRBV28 and TRBJ1-2; 7 bases match TRBD1. The CDR3 sequence is 13 residues long. Germline V gene data show CDR1 as MDHEN and CDR2 as SYDVKM. J was trimmed by 6 bases and V by 6 bases; bases with no gene match: 7. The CDR3 DNA reads as TGTGCCAGCAGGGGGAACAGGGGAGATGGCTACACCTTC. It translates to CASRGNRGDGYTF.

This chain links TRBV5-1 with TRBJ2-5, with D uncertain. The CDR3 consists of 15 residues. Trimming took off 5 bases at V and 4 bases at J, with 18 bases between the two ends. Germline V gives CDR1 SGHRS, CDR2 YFSETQ. In DNA form, the CDR3 reads TGCGCCAGCAGAAGGAGCGTTGTTAGAGGAGAGACCCAGTACTTC. This encodes CASRRSVVRGETQYF.

The chain carries TRBV27 and TRBJ2-1; 8 bases match TRBD2. This CDR3 comprises 18 residues. Germline CDR1 and CDR2: MNHEY and SMNVEV (reference sequence). J was trimmed by 5 bases and V by 7 bases; bases with no gene match: 19. CDR3 in amino acids: CASKMLAGGWGPNNEQFF. In DNA form, the CDR3 reads TGTGCCAGCAAAATGCTAGCGGGTGGGTGGGGACCGAACAATGAGCAGTTCTTC.

The V gene is TRBV30, the J gene TRBJ1-2, with no clear D. The CDR3 totals 11 residues. Germline V gene sequence: CDR1 GTSNPN, CDR2 SVGIG (reference sequence). Trimming removed 5 bases at V and 4 bases at J, with 8 bases between. The CDR3: CAWLWAYGYTF. The CDR3 DNA follows: TGTGCCTGGTTGTGGGCCTATGGCTACACCTTC. Full variable domain (remainder filled in from reference TRBV30 and TRBJ1-2): SQTIHQWPATLVQPVGSPLSLECTVEGTSNPNLYWYRQAAGRGLQLLFYSVGIGQISSEVPQNLSASRPQDRQFILSSKKLLLSDSGFYLCAWLWAYGYTFGSGTRLTVV.

CDR3: CASSIYTAGDTIYF. For the CDR3, the DNA is TGTGCCAGTAGTATATACACCGCCGGGGACACCATATATTTT. The chain joins TRBV19 to TRBJ1-3; D unclear. Germline V CDR1 and CDR2: LNHDA, SQIVND (reference sequence). Deletions cut 2 bases from V and 8 bases from J, with 13 bases between. The CDR3 contains 14 residues. The whole variable domain, remainder taken from reference TRBV19 and TRBJ1-3, is DGGITQSPKYLFRKEGQNVTLSCEQNLNHDAMYWYRQDPGQGLRLIYYSQIVNDFQKGDIAEGYSVSREKKESFPLTVTSAQKNPTAFYLCASSIYTAGDTIYFGEGSWLTVV.

The chain uses TRBV19 and TRBJ2-7; 12 positions match TRBD1. This CDR3 has 13 amino acids. V gave up 8 bases and J gave up 6 bases; unmatched junction bases: 5. Germline CDR1 and CDR2: LNHDA and SQIVND (reference sequence). The chain's CDR3 is CASSGTGGLEQYF. Written as DNA, the CDR3 is TGTGCCAGTTCCGGGACAGGGGGCCTCGAGCAGTACTTC.

V is TRBV7-9 and J is TRBJ2-1; TRBD2 might be the D (5 bases). V gave up 10 bases and J gave up 13 bases, with 14 bases separating them. The germline gives CDR1 SEHNR, CDR2 FQNEAQ (reference sequence). The CDR3 spans 10 residues. CDR3 DNA: TGTGCCACCAAGAGGGCGGCCCAGTTCTTC. This translates into CATKRAAQFF.

The chain links TRBV30 to TRBJ1-1; unclear D gene. The CDR3 has 14 amino acids. Germline values: CDR1 GTSNPN, CDR2 SVGIG (reference sequence). V lost 1 base, J lost 0 bases, and 9 bases lay in between. The CDR3 spells CAWSGQQMNTEAFF. CDR3 nucleotide sequence: TGTGCCTGGAGTGGTCAACAGATGAACACTGAAGCTTTCTTT.

The CDR3 spells CASILGTTYNEQFF. The CDR3 DNA reads TGTGCCAGCATCCTTGGGACTACATACAATGAGCAGTTCTTC. The chain links TRBV6-1 to TRBJ2-1; TRBD2 matches at 7 bases. The CDR3 extends over 14 amino acids. Looked up from germline, CDR1 is MNHNS and CDR2 is SASEGT. The V gene end was trimmed by 7 bases and the J gene end by 4 bases; junction bases not matched to a gene: 7.

Written as DNA, the CDR3 is TGCAGCGTAGAGAGTAGCGGGAGGGCCCTAACAGATACGCAGTATTTT. Protein product: CSVESSGRALTDTQYF. This chain joins TRBV29-1 and TRBJ2-3, with TRBD2 identical over 11 bases. The junction had 11 bases not matched to a gene; V was cut back by 6 bases and J by 3 bases. Germline V gene sequence: CDR1 SQVTM, CDR2 ANQGSEA. There are 16 residues in the CDR3.

V and J are TRBV28 and TRBJ2-2; no clear D. The V end lost 6 bases, the J end lost 5 bases, and 16 bases lay between the germline ends. CDR1 and CDR2 from the germline V gene are MDHEN and SYDVKM. CDR3 size: 15 residues. CDR3 sequence: CASRPRWRETGELFF. For the CDR3, the DNA is TGTGCCAGCAGGCCTAGATGGCGCGAAACCGGGGAGCTGTTTTTT.

The chain joins TRBV5-6 to TRBJ1-2, with 7 bases identical to TRBD1. Germline CDR1 and CDR2: SGHDT and YYEEEE. Losses at the gene ends were 6 bases for V and 8 bases for J; bases not matched to a gene: 13. The CDR3 spans 14 residues. The CDR3 loop is CASTPLDRVDGYTF. Here the CDR3 DNA reads TGTGCCAGCACCCCACTTGACAGGGTTGACGGCTACACCTTC.

The chain joins TRBV5-4 to TRBJ2-2; 12 bases map to TRBD1. V lost 2 bases, J lost 4 bases, and 6 bases stayed unmatched. Germline lookup yields CDR1 SGHNT and CDR2 YYREEE (reference sequence). The CDR3 has 17 residues. The CDR3 nucleotides read TGTGCCAGCAGCTTTGGGACAGGGGGCGCGGGCACCGGGGAGCTGTTTTTT. Amino acid sequence: CASSFGTGGAGTGELFF.

The V call is TRBV5-1, the J call TRBJ1-1, with a tentative D call TRBD1 (5 bases). CDR1 is SGHRS and CDR2 is YFSETQ in the germline V gene. Trimming stripped 5 bases from V and 4 bases from J, with 12 bases between. This CDR3 is 13 amino acids long. The CDR3 protein is CASSGDLFTEAFF. DNA for the CDR3: TGCGCCAGCAGTGGGGACCTCTTCACTGAAGCTTTCTTT.

The rearrangement uses TRBV27 and TRBJ1-2, with a possible D match to TRBD1 (5 bases). Per germline, CDR1 MNHEY and CDR2 SMNVEV (reference sequence). The V and J ends lost 0 bases and 1 base respectively, with 15 bases between them. CDR3 length: 17 amino acids. The CDR3: CASSLSLRGRFNYGYTF. In DNA form, the CDR3 reads TGTGCCAGCAGTTTATCCCTCCGGGGCCGATTTAACTATGGCTACACCTTC.

This chain joins TRBV29-1 and TRBJ2-1; D unresolved. Between the trimmed V and J ends, which lost 4 bases and 6 bases, there was a span of 7 bases. Germline V gene sequence: CDR1 SQVTM, CDR2 ANQGSEA. CDR3 length: 11 amino acids. Here the CDR3 DNA reads TGCAGCGTTGGTAATGGCAATGAGCAGTTCTTC. Its translation is CSVGNGNEQFF.

The sample holds a few counts of this clone. The chain combines TRBV6-1 with TRBJ2-1; 8 bases map to TRBD2. CDR1 is MNHNS, CDR2 SASEGT, per germline. The CDR3 totals 16 residues. V shed 2 bases, J shed 1 base, and the junction held 4 bases outside the gene matches. CDR3 sequence reads: CASSETTSGSYNEQFF. DNA of the CDR3: TGTGCCAGCAGTGAAACCACTAGCGGATCCTACAATGAGCAGTTCTTC.

This clone was detected many times. V gene TRBV9 combines with J gene TRBJ2-3; 13 bases fit TRBD2. This CDR3 has 16 amino acids. V was clipped by 3 bases and J by 6 bases; unmatched bases: 7. Germline V gives CDR1 SGDLS, CDR2 YYNGEE. This CDR3 is CASSATSGRAEDTQYF. Written as DNA, the CDR3 is TGTGCCAGCAGCGCCACTAGCGGGAGGGCCGAGGATACGCAGTATTTT. Using reference TRBV9 and TRBJ2-3 for the parts outside the CDR3, the full variable domain is DSGVTQTPKHLITATGQRVTLRCSPRSGDLSVYWYQQSLDQGLQFLIQYYNGEERAKGNILERFSAQQFPDLHSELNLSSLELGDSALYFCASSATSGRAEDTQYFGPGTRLTVL.

This clone was recorded a few times. This chain links TRBV7-8 with TRBJ2-5; D remains unclear. CDR1 is SGHVS and CDR2 is FQNEAQ in the germline V gene. Deletions cut 1 base from V and 4 bases from J, with 10 bases between. The CDR3 is 14 residues long. The CDR3 sequence: CASSLVAGGETQYF. The CDR3 DNA reads as TGTGCCAGCAGCTTAGTAGCTGGCGGAGAGACCCAGTACTTC. The full variable domain, rest sourced from reference TRBV7-8 and TRBJ2-5, is GAGVSQSPRYKVAKRGQDVALRCDPISGHVSLFWYQQALGQGPEFLTYFQNEAQLDKSGLPSDRFFAERPEGSVSTLKIQRTQQEDSAVYLCASSLVAGGETQYFGPGTRLLVL.

The CDR3 loop reads CASSPRGLAAYNEQFF. The CDR3 DNA follows: TGTGCCAGCAGCCCCAGGGGACTAGCGGCCTACAATGAGCAGTTCTTC. This chain uses TRBV7-3 with TRBJ2-1; the match to TRBD2 covers 11 bases. V trimming: 5 bases; J trimming: 2 bases; junction bases outside the gene matches: 5. The CDR3 extends over 16 amino acids. Germline values: CDR1 SGHTA, CDR2 FQGTGA.

This chain links TRBV20-1 with TRBJ1-4, with 7 bases that match TRBD1. V lost 1 base to trimming and J lost 13 bases; unmatched junction nucleotides: 3. The CDR3 is 11 amino acids. The germline V gene has CDR1 DFQATT and CDR2 SNEGSKA (reference sequence). The CDR3 bases are TGCAGTGCTAGAGGGACAGGCGGACTGTTTTTT. It yields the protein CSARGTGGLFF.

This clone showed up just once. The CDR3 here is CASSLVGEPQETQYF. In DNA, the CDR3 is TGCGCCAGCAGCTTGGTGGGAGAACCCCAAGAGACCCAGTACTTC. This rearrangement joins TRBV5-1 to TRBJ2-5, with TRBD2 as a possible D gene (5 bases). V was pared by 0 bases and J by 1 base, with 10 bases between. The CDR3 totals 15 residues. Germline CDR1 is SGHRS and CDR2 is YFSETQ.